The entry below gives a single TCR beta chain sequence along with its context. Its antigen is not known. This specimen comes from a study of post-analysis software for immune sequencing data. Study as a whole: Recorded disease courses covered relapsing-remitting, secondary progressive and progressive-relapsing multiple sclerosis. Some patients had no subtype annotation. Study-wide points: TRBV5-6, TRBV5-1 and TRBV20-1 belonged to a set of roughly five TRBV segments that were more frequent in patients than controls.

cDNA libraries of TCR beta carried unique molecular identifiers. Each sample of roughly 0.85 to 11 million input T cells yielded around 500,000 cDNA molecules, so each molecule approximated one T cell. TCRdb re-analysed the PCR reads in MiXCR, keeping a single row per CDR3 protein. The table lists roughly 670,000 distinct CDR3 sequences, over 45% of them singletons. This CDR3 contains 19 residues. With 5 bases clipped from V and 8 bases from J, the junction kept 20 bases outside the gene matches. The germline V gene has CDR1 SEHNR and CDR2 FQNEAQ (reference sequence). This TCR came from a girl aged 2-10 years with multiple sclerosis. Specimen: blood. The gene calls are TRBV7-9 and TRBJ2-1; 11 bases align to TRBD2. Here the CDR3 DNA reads TGTGCCAGCAGCCCTCCCTCTGGTAGCGGGGGGGCTAGGGCCGATGAGCAGTTCTTC. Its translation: CASSPPSGSGGARADEQFF.